Sequencing of this T cell receptor (beta chain) was carried out in a study of T cell repertoires and Cas9 in healthy adults. Study as a whole: SpCas9-reactive CD4 and CD8 T cells were characterized for potency, cytotoxicity and lineage.

Clones were sequenced by immunoSEQ multiplex PCR, and TCRdb holds only the in-frame ones, with some missing. The sample yields about 22,000 clones, about nine tenths seen once. The sequence was collected from a human donor in good health. Sequencing was done on a sample of CD4+ effector T cells (CD127+, CD25-, CD137-, CD154-) from PBMCs; culture status not recorded.

The CDR3 spells CASSQNGYTF. The CDR3 DNA sequence: TGCGCCAGCAGTCAAAATGGCTACACCTTC. The chain recombines TRBV23-1 with TRBJ1-2; D is undetermined. TRBV23-1 is sorted into the ORF group, with uncertain function. The CDR3 is 10 amino acids. The V and J ends lost 2 bases and 6 bases respectively, with 1 base between them.